A few counts support the clone carrying this T cell receptor beta chain. CDR3 size: 15 residues. The V gene's germline CDR1 is SGHTA and CDR2 FQGNSA. The ends were cut back, 2 bases at V and 6 bases at J, with 13 bases in the middle. Unique molecular identifiers tagged individual cDNA molecules. TCRdb re-derived calls from the 5' RACE reads in MiXCR, one entry per CDR3 protein. The table includes tens of thousands of distinct CDR3 sequences, roughly 8.2% detected once. This specimen belongs to a study of early T cells in non-severe SARS-CoV-2 infection. The wider study: The sequenced material was bulk RNA from unsorted whole blood, and its chains were unpaired.

The chain uses TRBV7-2 and TRBJ2-2, with D possibly TRBD1 on 6 matching bases. The TCR sequence derives from an adult who was a healthcare worker with PCR-confirmed SARS-CoV-2 infection or an uninfected control (not recorded which). Source material: whole blood. CDR3 sequence: CASSLSGVEAGELFF. The CDR3 nucleotides read TGTGCCAGCAGCTTATCAGGGGTTGAGGCCGGGGAGCTGTTTTTT. Full variable domain (remainder filled in from reference TRBV7-2 and TRBJ2-2): GAGVSQSPSNKVTEKGKDVELRCDPISGHTALYWYRQSLGQGLEFLIYFQGNSAPDKSGLPSDRFSAERTGGSVSTLTIQRTQQEDSAVYLCASSLSGVEAGELFFGEGSRLTVL.